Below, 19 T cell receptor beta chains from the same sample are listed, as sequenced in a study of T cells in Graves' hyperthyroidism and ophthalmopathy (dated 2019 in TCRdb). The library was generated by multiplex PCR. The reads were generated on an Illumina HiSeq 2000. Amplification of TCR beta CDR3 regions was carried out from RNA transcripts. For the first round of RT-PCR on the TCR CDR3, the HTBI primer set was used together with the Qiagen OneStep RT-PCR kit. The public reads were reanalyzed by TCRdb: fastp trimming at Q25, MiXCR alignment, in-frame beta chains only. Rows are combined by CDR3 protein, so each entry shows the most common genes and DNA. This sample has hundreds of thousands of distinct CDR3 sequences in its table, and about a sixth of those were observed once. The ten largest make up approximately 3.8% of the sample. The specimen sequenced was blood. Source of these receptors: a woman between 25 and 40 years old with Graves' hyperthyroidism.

The chain's CDR3 is CASSLYGDRERATEAFF. The CDR3 coding sequence is TGTGCCAGCAGCTTATACGGGGACAGGGAGAGGGCCACTGAAGCTTTCTTT. The rearrangement links TRBV7-8 to TRBJ1-1, with 9 positions matching TRBD1. This CDR3 has 17 residues. V dropped 2 bases and J dropped 4; count of bases not matched to a gene: 11. The germline V gene encodes CDR1 SGHVS and CDR2 FQNEAQ. Variable domain in full (rest from reference TRBV7-8 and TRBJ1-1): GAGVSQSPRYKVAKRGQDVALRCDPISGHVSLFWYQQALGQGPEFLTYFQNEAQLDKSGLPSDRFFAERPEGSVSTLKIQRTQQEDSAVYLCASSLYGDRERATEAFFGQGTRLTVV.

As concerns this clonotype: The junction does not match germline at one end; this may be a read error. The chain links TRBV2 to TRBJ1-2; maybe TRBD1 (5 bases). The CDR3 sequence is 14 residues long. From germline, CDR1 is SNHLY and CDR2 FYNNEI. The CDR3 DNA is TGTGCCAGCGGTGAGCGGGGGACCGAGTGGGGCTACACCTTC. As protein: CASGERGTEWGYTF.

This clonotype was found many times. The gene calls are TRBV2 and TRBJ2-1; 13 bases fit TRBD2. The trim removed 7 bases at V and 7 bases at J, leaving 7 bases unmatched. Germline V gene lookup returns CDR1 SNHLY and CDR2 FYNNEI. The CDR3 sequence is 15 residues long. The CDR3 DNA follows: TGTGCCAGCAAAGGGACTAGCGGGACTTGGAATGAGCAGTTCTTC. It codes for CASKGTSGTWNEQFF.

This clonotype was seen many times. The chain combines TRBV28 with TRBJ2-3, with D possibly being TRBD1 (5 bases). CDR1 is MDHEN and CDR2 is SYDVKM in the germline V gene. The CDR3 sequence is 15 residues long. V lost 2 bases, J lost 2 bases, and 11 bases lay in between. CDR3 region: CASSLGSGFTDTQYF. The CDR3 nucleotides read TGTGCCAGCAGTTTAGGGTCAGGGTTCACAGATACGCAGTATTTT.

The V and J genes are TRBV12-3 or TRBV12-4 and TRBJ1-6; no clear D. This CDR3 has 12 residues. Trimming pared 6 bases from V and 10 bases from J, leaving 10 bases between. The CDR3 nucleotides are TGTGCCAGCAGCCCTCAGTTGTCACCCCTCCACTTT. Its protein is CASSPQLSPLHF.

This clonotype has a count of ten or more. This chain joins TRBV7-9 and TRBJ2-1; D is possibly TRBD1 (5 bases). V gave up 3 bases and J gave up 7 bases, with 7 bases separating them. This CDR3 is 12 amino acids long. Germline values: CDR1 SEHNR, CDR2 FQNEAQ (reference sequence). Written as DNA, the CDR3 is TGTGCCAGCAGCTTCCCAGGGAATGAGCAGTTCTTC. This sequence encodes CASSFPGNEQFF. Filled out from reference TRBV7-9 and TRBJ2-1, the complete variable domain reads DTGVSQNPRHKITKRGQNVTFRCDPISEHNRLYWYRQTLGQGPEFLTYFQNEAQLEKSRLLSDRFSAERPKGSFSTLEIQRTEQGDSAMYLCASSFPGNEQFFGPGTRLTVL.

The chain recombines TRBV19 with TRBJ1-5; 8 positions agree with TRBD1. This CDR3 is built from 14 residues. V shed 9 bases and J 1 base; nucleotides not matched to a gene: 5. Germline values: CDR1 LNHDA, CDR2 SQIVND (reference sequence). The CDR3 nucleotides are TGTGCCAGCAGGACAGGGAAGAGCAATCAGCCCCAGCATTTT. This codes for CASRTGKSNQPQHF.

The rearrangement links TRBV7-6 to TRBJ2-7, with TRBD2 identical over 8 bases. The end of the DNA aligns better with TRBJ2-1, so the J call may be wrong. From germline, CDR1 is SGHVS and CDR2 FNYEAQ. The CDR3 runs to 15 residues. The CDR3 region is CASSLGGGRPYEQFF. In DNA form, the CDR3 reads TGTGCCAGCAGCTTAGGTGGCGGGAGGCCCTACGAGCAGTTCTTC.

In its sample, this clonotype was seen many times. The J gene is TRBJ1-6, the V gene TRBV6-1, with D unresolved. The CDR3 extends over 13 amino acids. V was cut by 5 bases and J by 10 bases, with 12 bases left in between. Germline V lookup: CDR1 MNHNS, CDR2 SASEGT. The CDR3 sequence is CASSLAAGSPLHF. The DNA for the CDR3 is TGTGCCAGCAGTTTGGCAGCAGGATCACCCCTCCACTTT.

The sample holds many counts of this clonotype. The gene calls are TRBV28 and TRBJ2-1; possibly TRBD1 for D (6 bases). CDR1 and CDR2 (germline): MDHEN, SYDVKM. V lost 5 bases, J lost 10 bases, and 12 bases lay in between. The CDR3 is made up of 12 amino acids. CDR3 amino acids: CASSPPTGEQFF. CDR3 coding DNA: TGTGCCAGCAGTCCCCCGACAGGAGAGCAGTTCTTC. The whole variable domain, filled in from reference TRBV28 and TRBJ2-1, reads DVKVTQSSRYLVKRTGEKVFLECVQDMDHENMFWYRQDPGLGLRLIYFSYDVKMKEKGDIPEGYSVSREKKERFSLILESASTNQTSMYLCASSPPTGEQFFGPGTRLTVL.

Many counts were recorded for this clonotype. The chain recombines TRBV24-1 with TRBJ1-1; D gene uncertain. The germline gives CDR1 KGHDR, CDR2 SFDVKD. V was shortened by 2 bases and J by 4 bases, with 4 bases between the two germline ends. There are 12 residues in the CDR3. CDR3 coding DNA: TGTGCCACCAGTGATTCGGGCACTGAAGCTTTCTTT. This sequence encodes CATSDSGTEAFF.

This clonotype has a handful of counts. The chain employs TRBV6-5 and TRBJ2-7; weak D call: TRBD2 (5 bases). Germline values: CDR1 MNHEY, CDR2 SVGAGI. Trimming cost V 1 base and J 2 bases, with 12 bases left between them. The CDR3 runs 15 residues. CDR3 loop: CASSYYPDSTYEQYF. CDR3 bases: TGTGCCAGCAGTTACTACCCGGACTCGACCTACGAGCAGTACTTC.

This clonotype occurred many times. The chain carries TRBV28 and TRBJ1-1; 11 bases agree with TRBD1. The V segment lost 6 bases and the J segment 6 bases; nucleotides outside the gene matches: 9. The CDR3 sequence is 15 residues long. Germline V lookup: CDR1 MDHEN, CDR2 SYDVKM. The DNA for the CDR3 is TGTGCCAGCAGGACGATCGGGACAGGGGGGGCTGAAGCTTTCTTT. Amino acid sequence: CASRTIGTGGAEAFF.

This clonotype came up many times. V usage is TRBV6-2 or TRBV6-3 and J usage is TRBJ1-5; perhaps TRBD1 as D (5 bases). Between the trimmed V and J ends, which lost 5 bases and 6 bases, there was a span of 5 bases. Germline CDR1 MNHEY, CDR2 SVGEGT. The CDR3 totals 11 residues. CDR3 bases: TGTGCCAGCAGTCAGGGTCAGCCCCAGCATTTT. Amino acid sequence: CASSQGQPQHF.

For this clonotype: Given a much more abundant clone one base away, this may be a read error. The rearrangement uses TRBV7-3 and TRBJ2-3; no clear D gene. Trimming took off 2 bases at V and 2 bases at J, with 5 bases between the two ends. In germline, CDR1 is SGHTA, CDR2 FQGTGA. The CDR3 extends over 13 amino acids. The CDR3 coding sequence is TGTGCCAGCAGCTTATCGTACACAGATACGCAGTATTTT. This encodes CASSLSYTDTQYF.

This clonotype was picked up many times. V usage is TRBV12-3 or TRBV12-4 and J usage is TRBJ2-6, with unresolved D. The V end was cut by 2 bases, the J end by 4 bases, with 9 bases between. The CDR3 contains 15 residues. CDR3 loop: CASSLIGNGANVLTF. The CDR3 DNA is TGTGCCAGCAGTTTAATAGGGAACGGGGCCAACGTCCTGACTTTC.

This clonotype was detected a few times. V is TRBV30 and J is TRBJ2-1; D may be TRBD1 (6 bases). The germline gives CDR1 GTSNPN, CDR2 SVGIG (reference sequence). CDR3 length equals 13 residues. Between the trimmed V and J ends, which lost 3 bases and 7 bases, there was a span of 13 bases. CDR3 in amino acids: CAWSAGESNEQFF. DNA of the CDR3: TGTGCCTGGAGCGCAGGGGAGTCGAATGAGCAGTTCTTC.

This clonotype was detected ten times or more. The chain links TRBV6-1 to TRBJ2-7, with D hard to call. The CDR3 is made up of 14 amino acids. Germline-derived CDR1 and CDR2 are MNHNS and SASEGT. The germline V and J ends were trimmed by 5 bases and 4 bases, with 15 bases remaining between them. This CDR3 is CASSYGPATYEQYF. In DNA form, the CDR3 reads TGTGCCAGCAGTTACGGCCCGGCTACGTACGAGCAGTACTTC.

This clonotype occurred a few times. CDR3 DNA sequence: TGCAGTGGGGTGAACACTGAAGCTTTCTTT. Translating gives CSGVNTEAFF. The V and J genes are TRBV29-1 and TRBJ1-1, with D hard to call. Germline V gene data show CDR1 as SQVTM and CDR2 as ANQGSEA. The CDR3 contains 10 residues.